This T cell receptor beta chain was recovered during a study of blood T cell repertoires in COVID-19. Study in general: From T cells, B-cell-depleted T cells, or PBMCs came the material, which was cDNA or gDNA.

Here immunoSEQ multiplex PCR was the method, and the copy in TCRdb shows in-frame clones only, minus some. The data show 160,000 or so clones, with 80% to 90% seen just once and approximately 7.7% held by the top ten. The CDR3 consists of 15 residues. V shed 7 bases, J shed 8 bases, and the junction held 13 bases outside the gene matches. CDR1 LNHDA and CDR2 SQIVND come from the germline V gene (reference sequence). The sample holds one count of this clone. Participants were placed into cohorts based on the clinical history they reported. Cohort 3 donors were reported recovered after two negative PCRs, clearance, or symptom resolution.

The chain has TRBV19 and TRBJ2-2, with 7 bases fitting TRBD1. Sample: PBMCs or T cells enriched from blood (not recorded which). The sequence was obtained from a woman aged 50 to 60 who had recovered from COVID-19. DNA of the CDR3: TGTGCCAGTACCGAACCAAACAGGGGAAGGGGGGAGCTGTTTTTT. It translates to CASTEPNRGRGELFF.